This T cell receptor beta chain was obtained from a study of T cells after yellow fever vaccination. The germline CDR1 and CDR2 sequences are MNHEY and SMNVEV (reference sequence). V dropped 8 bases and J dropped 2 bases, with 21 bases sitting between them. There are 16 residues in the CDR3. In this sample, this clonotype turned up many times. Whole-study findings and limits: Within the sorted memory subsets, almost all vaccine-responding clonotypes could not be detected on day 0. Abundant bulk-derived clonotypes could contaminate FACS-sorted repertoires. Most clones from primary vaccination resurfaced after the booster (nearly 97% CD4, more than 75% CD8).

TCRdb reprocessed the 5' RACE reads via MiXCR and lists one record per CDR3 protein. The repertoire holds more than 25,000 distinct CDR3 sequences, 6.3% seen once, with 20% to 25% in the top ten. The V call is TRBV27, the J call TRBJ1-1, with D maybe TRBD1 (5 bases). The specimen was PBMCs, either bulk or a sorted T-cell subset (CD4+, CD8+, memory, or dextramer-sorted; not recorded which), collected on the day of the yellow fever booster vaccination. The TCR sequence derives from a man younger than 45 who received the YFV17D yellow fever vaccine. DNA for the CDR3: TGTGCCAGCGAGAAGGGACGGGGGAGTTTCAACACTGAAGCTTTCTTT. Its protein is CASEKGRGSFNTEAFF.